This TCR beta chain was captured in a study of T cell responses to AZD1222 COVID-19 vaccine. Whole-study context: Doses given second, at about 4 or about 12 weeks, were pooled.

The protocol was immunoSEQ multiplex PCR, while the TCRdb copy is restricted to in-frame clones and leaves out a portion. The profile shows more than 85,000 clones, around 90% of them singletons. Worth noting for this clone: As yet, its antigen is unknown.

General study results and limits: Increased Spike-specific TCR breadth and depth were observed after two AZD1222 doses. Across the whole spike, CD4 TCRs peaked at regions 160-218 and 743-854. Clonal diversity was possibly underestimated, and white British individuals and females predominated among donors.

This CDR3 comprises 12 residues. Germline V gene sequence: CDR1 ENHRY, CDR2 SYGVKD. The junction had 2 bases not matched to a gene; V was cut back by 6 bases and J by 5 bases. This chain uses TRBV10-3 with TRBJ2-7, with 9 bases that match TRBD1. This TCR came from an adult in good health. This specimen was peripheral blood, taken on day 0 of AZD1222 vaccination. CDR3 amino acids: CAISRQGDEQYF. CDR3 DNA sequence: TGTGCCATCAGCCGACAGGGGGACGAGCAGTACTTC.